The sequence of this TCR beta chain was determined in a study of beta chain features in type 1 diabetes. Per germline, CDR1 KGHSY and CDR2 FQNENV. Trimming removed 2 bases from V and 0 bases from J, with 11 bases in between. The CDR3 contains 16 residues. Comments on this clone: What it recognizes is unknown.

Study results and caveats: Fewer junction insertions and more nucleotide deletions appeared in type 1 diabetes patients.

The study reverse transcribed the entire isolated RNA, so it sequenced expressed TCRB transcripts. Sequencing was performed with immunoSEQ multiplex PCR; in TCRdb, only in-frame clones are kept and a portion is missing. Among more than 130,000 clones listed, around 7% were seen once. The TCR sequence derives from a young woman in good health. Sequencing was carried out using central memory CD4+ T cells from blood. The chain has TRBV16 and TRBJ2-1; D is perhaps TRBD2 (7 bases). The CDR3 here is CASSQGGAGSYNEQFF. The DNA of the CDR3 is TGTGCCAGCAGCCAAGGGGGGGCTGGCTCCTACAATGAGCAGTTCTTC.